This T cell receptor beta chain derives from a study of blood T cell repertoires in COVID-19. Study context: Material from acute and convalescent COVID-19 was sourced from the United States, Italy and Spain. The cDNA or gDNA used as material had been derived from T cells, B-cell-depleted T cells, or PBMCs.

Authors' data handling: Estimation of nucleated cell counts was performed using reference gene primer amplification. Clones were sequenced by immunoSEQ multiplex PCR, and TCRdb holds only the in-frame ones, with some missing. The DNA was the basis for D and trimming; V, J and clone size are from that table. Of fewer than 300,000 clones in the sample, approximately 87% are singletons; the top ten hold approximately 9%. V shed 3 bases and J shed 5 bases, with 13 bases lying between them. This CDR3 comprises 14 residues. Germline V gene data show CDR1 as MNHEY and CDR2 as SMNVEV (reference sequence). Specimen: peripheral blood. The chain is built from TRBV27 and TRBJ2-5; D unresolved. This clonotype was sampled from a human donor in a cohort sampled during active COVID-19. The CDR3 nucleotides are TGTGCCAGCAGTTTGAAGGCCGCTAGGGAGACCCAGTACTTC. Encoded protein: CASSLKAARETQYF.